This T cell receptor (beta chain) emerged from a study of T cell responses to AZD1222 COVID-19 vaccine. Study-level findings and limits: At baseline, seropositivity was found in only a handful of AZD1222 recipients.

Trimming cost V 1 base and J 2 bases, with 28 bases left between them. CDR1 and CDR2 (germline): LNHDA, SQIVND (reference sequence). The CDR3 consists of 21 residues. The data were produced by immunoSEQ multiplex PCR, yet TCRdb's version contains in-frame clones alone and is incomplete. Of 100,000 to 140,000 clones listed, around 90% are singletons. Details on this clone: The antigen is undetermined.

The sequence was obtained from an adult in good health. The gene calls are TRBV19 and TRBJ2-3; TRBD1 might be the D (6 bases). Here the sequenced sample was peripheral blood, taken on day 0 of AZD1222 vaccination. The CDR3 DNA follows: TGTGCCAGTAGTATAGCCCTCCCGTGGGGGACAATCGGGACCGCCACAGATACGCAGTATTTT. This codes for CASSIALPWGTIGTATDTQYF.